Listed below are T cell receptor beta chains from one sample, sequenced in a study of identical twins. MiXCR, run by TCRdb on the 5' RACE reads, gives a single entry per CDR3 protein. The profile shows over 250,000 distinct CDR3 sequences, 7.5% to 9.5% of them singletons. The data were also submitted as part of a second study, on yellow fever vaccine responses in identical twins.

Sample: CD8+ T cells sorted from blood. These receptors all come from a young woman in good health. Each CDR3 is given with its conserved first and last residue. Fields, in order: V gene, D gene, clone size, J gene, CDR3 DNA, CDR3 protein. The D gene is left open where the match is weak. Clone sizes are given selectively: once, few, many, or a class where the clone is expanded.

TRBV11-2	TRBD1	few	TRBJ2-2	TGTGCCAGCAGCCCTTGGACAGGGACCACCGGGGAGCTGTTTTTT	CASSPWTGTTGELFF
TRBV2	TRBD2	few	TRBJ2-5	TGTGCCAGCACTGGCGGGAGGGCCGGAGAGACCCAGTACTTC	CASTGGRAGETQYF
TRBV11-2	NA	many	TRBJ2-3	TGTGCCAGCAGCCCCCGGCTGGAGCCAGATACGCAGTATTTT	CASSPRLEPDTQYF
TRBV13	NA	NA	TRBJ2-1	TGTGCCAGCCGTTCCCGGGACGGCAGCTCCTACAATGAGCAGTTCTTC	CASRSRDGSSYNEQFF
TRBV5-1	TRBD2	many	TRBJ2-3	TGCGCCAGCAGCTTGATTGGCGGGGGGGCAGATACGCAGTATTTT	CASSLIGGGADTQYF
TRBV3-1	NA	many	TRBJ2-3	TGTGCCAGCAGTGCAGGGGTGGCACACACAGATACGCAGTATTTT	CASSAGVAHTDTQYF
TRBV6-2/TRBV6-3	TRBD2	many	TRBJ2-7	TGTGCCAGCAAAGCGGGGGTTTTCTACGAGCAGTACTTC	CASKAGVFYEQYF
TRBV5-1	NA	NA	TRBJ1-1	TGCGCCAGCAGCTTGGTGTGGGAAGGGACTGAAGCTTTCTTT	CASSLVWEGTEAFF
TRBV7-6	NA	NA	TRBJ2-2	TGTGCCAGCAGCTTTTTGCAGGGTCCGAACACCGGGGAGCTGTTTTTT	CASSFLQGPNTGELFF
TRBV7-9	NA	many	TRBJ2-1	TGTGCCAGCAGCTTAGCGCGCGGACCAACCTACAATGAGCAGTTCTTC	CASSLARGPTYNEQFF
TRBV4-2	TRBD1	few	TRBJ2-4	TGTGCCAGCAGCCAGTCGGCAGGGGGTGACATTCAGTACTTC	CASSQSAGGDIQYF
TRBV12-3/TRBV12-4	NA	many	TRBJ1-4	TGTGCCAGCAGACCTCCAGCAGCAACTAATGAAAAACTGTTTTTT	CASRPPAATNEKLFF
TRBV5-6	NA	many	TRBJ2-7	TGTGCCAGCAGTTTGGGGGCCTCCTACGAGCAGTACTTC	CASSLGASYEQYF
TRBV6-5	TRBD2	NA	TRBJ2-7	TGTGCCAGCAGTTACTCTGGGCTAGCGGGGACCCCTCTGCACGAGCAGTACTTC	CASSYSGLAGTPLHEQYF
TRBV7-8	NA	NA	TRBJ2-1	TGTGCCAGCAGCCGCGACGTTTCCAGGGTTGGTGAGCAGTTCTTC	CASSRDVSRVGEQFF
TRBV27	NA	NA	TRBJ2-7	TGTGCCAGCAGCCTCGGGTTCAGGCAGTACTTC	CASSLGFRQYF
TRBV6-5	TRBD1	NA	TRBJ2-1	TGTGCCAGCAGTTCCGGGACAGGGAAGTTCTTC	CASSSGTGKFF
TRBV29-1	TRBD2	many	TRBJ2-7	TGCAGCGTTGTTCTAGCGGCCCTCTCCTACGAGCAGTACTTC	CSVVLAALSYEQYF
TRBV29-1	NA	medium-sized	TRBJ2-7	TGCAGCGTTGAATTGGGAGACCGCGGGGAGCAGTACTTC	CSVELGDRGEQYF
TRBV27	NA	NA	TRBJ2-7	TGTGCCAGCATGTTGACAGGAGGGTACGAGCAGTACTTC	CASMLTGGYEQYF
TRBV6-6	NA	NA	TRBJ2-2	TGTGCCAGCAGTTATACAGGGCCACCTGAGCTGTTTTTT	CASSYTGPPELFF
TRBV4-3	TRBD1	few	TRBJ1-4	TGCGCCAGCAGCCATGGGACAGGGGGAACTAATGAAAAACTGTTTTTT	CASSHGTGGTNEKLFF
TRBV9	NA	NA	TRBJ2-1	TGTGCCAGCAGCGCCGGACAGATTTACAATGAGCAGTTCTTC	CASSAGQIYNEQFF
TRBV6-2/TRBV6-3	NA	many	TRBJ2-5	TGTGCCAGCAGTACCGTCGAGACCTCAGAGACCCAGTACTTC	CASSTVETSETQYF